A single sample is the source of the 6 T cell receptor beta chains below, sequenced in a study of human versus mouse CDR3 diversity and MHC coevolution. This table comes from immunoSEQ multiplex PCR, and its TCRdb copy is limited to in-frame clones, with some not included. In the table there are 60,000 to 95,000 clones, 92% of which are singletons. Sequencing was performed on naive CD4+ T cells from blood. Described subset: CD45RO-negative CD62L-positive naive CD4 T cells. The receptors shown here come from a person aged 30-69 years in good health.

V and J are TRBV6-5 and TRBJ1-2, with 9 bases lining up with TRBD1. The CDR3 spans 14 residues. The trim removed 5 bases at V and 4 bases at J, leaving 5 bases unmatched. Germline V gene data show CDR1 as MNHEY and CDR2 as SVGAGI. For the CDR3, the DNA is TGTGCCAGCAGTCCGGGACAGGGAGTCTATGGCTACACCTTC. Its protein is CASSPGQGVYGYTF.

The chain's CDR3 is CASSRGTEVPTSGREIQETQYF. The CDR3 DNA reads as TGCGCCAGCAGTCGGGGGACAGAGGTCCCGACTAGCGGGAGGGAGATACAAGAGACCCAGTACTTC. The chain combines TRBV23-1 with TRBJ2-5, with 14 bases that match TRBD2. TRBV23-1 counts as an open reading frame of uncertain function. The CDR3 loop spans 22 amino acids. V lost 4 bases and J lost 2; bases outside the gene matches: 21.

The chain joins TRBV10-2 to TRBJ2-2; tentative D call: TRBD2 (5 bases). The CDR3 contains 14 residues. Germline loops: CDR1 WSHSY, CDR2 SAAADI. V lost 6 bases to trimming and J lost 2 bases, with 10 bases between them. The CDR3 loop reads CASRLGPNTGELFF. The CDR3 bases are TGCGCCAGCAGACTAGGACCCAACACCGGGGAGCTGTTTTTT.

V usage is TRBV5-4 and J usage is TRBJ1-1; TRBD1 matches 11 bases. The V segment lost 2 bases and the J segment 6 bases; nucleotides outside the gene matches: 12. The germline V gene encodes CDR1 SGHNT and CDR2 YYREEE (reference sequence). CDR3 length: 17 residues. CDR3 nucleotide sequence: TGTGCCAGCAGCTTTTGGACAGGGGGCGCGGGAAGTCCTGAAGCTTTCTTT. It yields the protein CASSFWTGGAGSPEAFF.

The V and J genes are TRBV6-6 and TRBJ1-5, with 7 bases fitting TRBD1. Per the germline V gene, CDR1 is MNHNY and CDR2 is SVGAGI (reference sequence). The CDR3 runs to 15 residues. V was clipped by 6 bases and J by 4 bases; unmatched bases: 9. The DNA of the CDR3 is TGTGCCAGCAGATCCGGGACAGTCGTTAATCAGCCCCAGCATTTT. It is translated as CASRSGTVVNQPQHF.

This chain uses TRBV18 with TRBJ2-3, with 7 bases lining up with TRBD2. Germline assignment: CDR1 KGHSH and CDR2 LQKENI. The ends lost 1 base at V and 3 bases at J; junction bases unmatched: 4. The CDR3 length is 15 residues. CDR3: CASSPLSSGTDTQYF. CDR3 in DNA: TGTGCCAGCTCACCACTGTCTAGCGGTACAGATACGCAGTATTTT.